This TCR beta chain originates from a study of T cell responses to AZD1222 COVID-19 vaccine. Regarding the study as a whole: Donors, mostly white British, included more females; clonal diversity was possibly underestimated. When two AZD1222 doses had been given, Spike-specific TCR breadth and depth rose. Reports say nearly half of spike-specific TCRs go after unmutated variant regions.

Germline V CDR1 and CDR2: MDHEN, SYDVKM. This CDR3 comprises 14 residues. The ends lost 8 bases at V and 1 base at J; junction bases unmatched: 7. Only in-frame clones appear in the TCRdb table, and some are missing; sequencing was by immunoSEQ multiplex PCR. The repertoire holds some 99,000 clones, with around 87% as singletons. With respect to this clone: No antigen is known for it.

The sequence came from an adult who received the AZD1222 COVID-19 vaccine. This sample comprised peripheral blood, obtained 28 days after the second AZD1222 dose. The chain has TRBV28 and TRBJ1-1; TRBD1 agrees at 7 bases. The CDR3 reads CASSRGQGNTEAFF. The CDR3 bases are TGTGCCAGCTCTAGGGGGCAGGGGAACACTGAAGCTTTCTTT.